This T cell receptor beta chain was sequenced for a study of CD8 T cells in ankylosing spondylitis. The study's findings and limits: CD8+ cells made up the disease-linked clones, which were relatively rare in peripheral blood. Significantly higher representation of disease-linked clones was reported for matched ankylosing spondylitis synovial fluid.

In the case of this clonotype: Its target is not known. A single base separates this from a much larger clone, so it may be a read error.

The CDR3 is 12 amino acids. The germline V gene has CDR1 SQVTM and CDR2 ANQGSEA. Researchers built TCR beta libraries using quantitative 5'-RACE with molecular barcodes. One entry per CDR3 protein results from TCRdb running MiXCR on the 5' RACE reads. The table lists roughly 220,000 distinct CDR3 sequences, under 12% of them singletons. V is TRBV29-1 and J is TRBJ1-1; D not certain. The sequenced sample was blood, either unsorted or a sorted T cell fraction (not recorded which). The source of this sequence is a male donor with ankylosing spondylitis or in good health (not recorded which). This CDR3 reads CSVGTANPEAFF. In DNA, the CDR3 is TGCAGCGTTGGCACAGCGAACCCTGAAGCTTTCTTT.